This is a list of T cell receptor beta chains from one sample in a study of cytomegalovirus exposure and HLA in healthy donors. The assay was immunoSEQ multiplex PCR, and TCRdb's table has in-frame clones only and misses some. This sample has over 70,000 clones; roughly 66% occur once, and the top ten carry around 1.9%. The sequenced sample was PBMCs. The origin of the receptors is a man in his thirties or forties in good health and CMV-seronegative. The CDR3 runs from the conserved cysteine through the conserved F or W.

j_gene,v_gene,CDR3aa
TRBJ2-7,TRBV28,CASSLRGQGAYEQYF
TRBJ1-2,TRBV29-1,CSVEDHRQGTNYGYTF
TRBJ2-1,TRBV6-5,CASSSTSGSQYNEQFF
TRBJ2-7,TRBV27,CASSSPGGLGYEQYF
TRBJ1-4,TRBV2,CAAGAGLWRQEKLFF
TRBJ2-3,TRBV7-9,CASSLSTGDTQYF
TRBJ2-1,TRBV5-6,CASSLAGSSSYNEQFF
TRBJ2-2,TRBV30,CAWSVQGRDTGELFF
TRBJ2-7,TRBV15,CATSSGVAGAKEQYF
TRBJ2-2,TRBV9,CASSVTVDTGELFF
TRBJ1-2,TRBV27,CASSLWAGYGYTF
TRBJ2-7,TRBV27,CASSLGQLSSYEQYF
TRBJ2-2,TRBV9,CASSVGGRGSGELFF
TRBJ2-1,TRBV5-1,CASSSPNAAHNEQFF
TRBJ1-1,TRBV19,CASRDRGNTEAFF
TRBJ1-1,TRBV11-2,CASSLRWGGGVNTEAFF
TRBJ1-1,TRBV7-8,CASSPLGEAEAFF
TRBJ1-2,TRBV6-5,CASTGQADLNGYTF
TRBJ1-2,TRBV25-1,CASTPGQGRGYTF
TRBJ1-5,TRBV5-1,CASSLNAGVQPQHF
TRBJ2-2,TRBV5-4,CASSPRAQGTNTGELFF
TRBJ2-7,TRBV7-9,CASSPRSGVNEQYF
TRBJ2-3,TRBV30,CAWSVLAGNTDTQYF
TRBJ1-5,TRBV6-5,CASSYRREQPQHF
TRBJ2-5,TRBV9,CASSVSETEEKYF
TRBJ1-3,TRBV7-2,CASSFIGSSGNTIYF
TRBJ1-4,TRBV5-1,CASSGGQGNEKLFF
TRBJ1-5,TRBV19,CASSLGWAGPFSGGQPQHF
TRBJ2-7,TRBV30,CAWSPPGRVYEQYF
NA,TRBV30,CAWGTGGMYEQYF
TRBJ1-2,TRBV28,CASSSLDDLEVYGYTF
TRBJ2-5,TRBV20-1,CSALWGETQYF